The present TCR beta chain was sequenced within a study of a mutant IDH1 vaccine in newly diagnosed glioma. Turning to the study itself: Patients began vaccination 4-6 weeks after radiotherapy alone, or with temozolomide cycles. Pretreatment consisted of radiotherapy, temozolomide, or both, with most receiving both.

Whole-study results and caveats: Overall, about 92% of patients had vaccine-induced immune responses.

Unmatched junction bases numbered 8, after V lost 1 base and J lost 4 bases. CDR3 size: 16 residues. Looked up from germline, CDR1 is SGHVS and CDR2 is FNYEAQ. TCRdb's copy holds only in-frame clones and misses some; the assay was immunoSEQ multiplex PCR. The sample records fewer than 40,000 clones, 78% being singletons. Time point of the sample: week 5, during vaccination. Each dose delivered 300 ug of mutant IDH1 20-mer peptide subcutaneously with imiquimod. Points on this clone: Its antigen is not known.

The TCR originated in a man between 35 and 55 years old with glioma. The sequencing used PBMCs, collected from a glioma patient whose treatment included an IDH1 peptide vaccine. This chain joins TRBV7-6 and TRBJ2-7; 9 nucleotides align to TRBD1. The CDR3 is CASSLGSGQGFYEQYF. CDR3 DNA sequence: TGTGCCAGCAGCTTAGGATCGGGACAGGGTTTTTACGAGCAGTACTTC.